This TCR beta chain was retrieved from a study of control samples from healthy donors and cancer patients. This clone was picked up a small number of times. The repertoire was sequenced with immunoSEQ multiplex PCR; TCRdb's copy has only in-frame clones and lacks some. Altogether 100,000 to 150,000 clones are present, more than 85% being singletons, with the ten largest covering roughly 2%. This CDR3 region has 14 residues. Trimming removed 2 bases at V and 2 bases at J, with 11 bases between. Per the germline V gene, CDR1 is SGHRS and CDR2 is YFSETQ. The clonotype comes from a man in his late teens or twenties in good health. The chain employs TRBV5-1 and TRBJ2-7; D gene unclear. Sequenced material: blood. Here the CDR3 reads CASSFRPRTYEQYF. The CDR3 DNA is TGCGCCAGCAGCTTCCGGCCGCGGACCTACGAGCAGTACTTC.